The rows below give T cell receptor beta chains drawn from one sample of a study of identifying expanded T cells in peripheral blood. Libraries were prepared by immunoSEQ multiplex PCR; TCRdb keeps only in-frame clonotypes and omits some of them. The table has about 78,000 clones, approximately 85% seen once. The sample consisted of blood. All receptors come from a person aged 18 to 75 in good health. Each CDR3 is given with its conserved first and last residue. A D gene is named only where the DNA matches it firmly. A clone size is listed for some rows: how often the clone was seen (once, few, many), or a class if it is expanded.

j_call d_call clone_size v_call cdr3_aa cdr3_nt
TRBJ2-6 TRBD1 few TRBV19 CASSPQQGGGANVLTF TGTGCCAGTAGTCCGCAACAGGGGGGAGGGGCCAACGTCCTGACTTTC
TRBJ2-5 NA NA TRBV9 CASSVALFQETQYF TGTGCCAGCAGCGTAGCTCTGTTCCAAGAGACCCAGTACTTC
TRBJ1-5 NA NA TRBV7-9 CASSLVGSNQPQHF TGTGCCAGCAGCTTAGTAGGTAGCAATCAGCCCCAGCATTTT
TRBJ2-1 TRBD2 NA TRBV15 CATSREVGLATYNEQFF TGTGCCACCAGCAGAGAGGTGGGACTAGCTACCTACAATGAGCAGTTCTTC
TRBJ2-3 NA NA TRBV4-3 CASAMSLGDTQYF TGCGCCAGCGCTATGAGCCTCGGAGATACGCAGTATTTT
TRBJ2-7 NA NA TRBV5-1 CASSLEGSLYEQYF TGCGCCAGCAGCTTGGAGGGCAGCCTCTACGAGCAGTACTTC
TRBJ2-5 NA NA TRBV19 CASSPQGVETQYF TGTGCCAGTAGTCCTCAGGGTGTAGAGACCCAGTACTTC
TRBJ1-5 NA NA TRBV5-6 CASSPGTGSNQPQHF TGTGCCAGCAGCCCGGGGACGGGGAGCAATCAGCCCCAGCATTTT
TRBJ2-7 TRBD2 NA TRBV25-1 CASSAGTSHLIPYEQYF TGTGCCAGCAGTGCCGGGACTAGCCACTTAATACCCTACGAGCAGTACTTC
TRBJ1-1 NA NA TRBV9 CASSRRGRGNTEAFF TGTGCCAGCAGCCGTAGGGGACGAGGGAACACTGAAGCTTTCTTT
TRBJ2-7 NA NA TRBV7-9 CASSQITGWSSYEQYF TGTGCCAGCAGCCAAATTACAGGATGGAGCTCCTACGAGCAGTACTTC
TRBJ2-1 TRBD2 NA TRBV5-1 CASSLVAIAGFSYNEQFF TGCGCCAGCAGCTTGGTGGCAATAGCGGGATTTTCTTACAATGAGCAGTTCTTC
TRBJ2-7 NA NA TRBV28 CASSSPGRVYEQYF TGTGCCAGCAGTTCTCCGGGCCGAGTCTACGAGCAGTACTTC
TRBJ2-7 TRBD1 few TRBV6-5 CASSSGQGKAREQYF TGTGCCAGCAGTTCCGGACAGGGAAAGGCTCGGGAGCAGTACTTC
TRBJ2-7 NA NA TRBV6-5 CASSPDAGRSYERYF TGTGCCAGCAGTCCGGACGCAGGACGCTCCTACGAGCGGTACTTC
TRBJ2-7 NA NA TRBV28 CASSEPSLSEQYF TGTGCCAGCAGTGAGCCTAGCCTTTCCGAGCAGTACTTC
TRBJ2-1 TRBD1 NA TRBV5-8 CASSLPGQGYGEQFF TGTGCCAGCAGCTTGCCGGGACAGGGGTATGGTGAGCAGTTCTTC
TRBJ1-5 NA NA TRBV2 CASSDGQTNQPQHF TGTGCCAGCAGCGACGGACAGACCAATCAGCCCCAGCATTTT
TRBJ1-2 TRBD1 NA TRBV28 CASSLGTGSLEGYTF TGTGCCAGCAGCCTCGGGACAGGGTCGCTTGAGGGCTACACCTTC
TRBJ2-1 TRBD2 NA TRBV10-3 CAISVRDSGYYNEQFF TGTGCCATCAGTGTTCGGGATAGCGGGTATTACAATGAGCAGTTCTTC
TRBJ2-3 NA few TRBV7-9 CASSLDDPSTDTQYF TGTGCCAGCAGCTTAGACGATCCTAGCACAGATACGCAGTATTTT
TRBJ2-7 TRBD1 NA TRBV7-2 CASRATGSGINEQYF TGTGCCAGCAGGGCGACAGGGAGCGGTATCAACGAGCAGTACTTC
TRBJ1-1 NA NA TRBV7-9 CASSHGRDEAFF TGTGCCAGCAGCCACGGTCGGGATGAAGCTTTCTTT
TRBJ2-5 NA NA TRBV29-1 CSVDAGGRETQYF TGCAGCGTTGATGCCGGGGGTCGTGAGACCCAGTACTTC
TRBJ2-6 TRBD2 NA TRBV7-9 CASSSWNGGAAGANVLTF TGTGCCAGCAGCTCCTGGAACGGGGGGGCAGCTGGGGCCAACGTCCTGACTTTC
TRBJ1-2 NA once TRBV5-6 CASTPLGTNYGYTF TGTGCCAGCACCCCATTGGGAACTAACTATGGCTACACCTTC
TRBJ2-7 TRBD2 NA TRBV10-3 CAISGQAEREGYEQYF TGTGCCATCAGTGGCCAGGCGGAGCGGGAGGGATACGAGCAGTACTTC
TRBJ2-2 TRBD1 NA TRBV4-1 CASSLRTGADTGELFF TGCGCCAGCAGCCTAAGGACAGGGGCGGACACCGGGGAGCTGTTTTTT
TRBJ2-1 NA NA TRBV7-9 CASSLGNNEQFF TGTGCCAGCAGCTTGGGTAACAATGAGCAGTTCTTC
TRBJ2-5 TRBD1 NA TRBV2 CASGAQSTGALGQYF TGTGCCAGCGGTGCCCAAAGTACAGGGGCCCTCGGGCAGTACTTC
TRBJ2-1 NA NA TRBV18 CASSTYDGGSYNEQFF TGTGCCAGCTCAACCTATGACGGAGGTTCCTACAATGAGCAGTTCTTC
TRBJ1-5 NA once TRBV28 CASSLIGQYSNQPQHF TGTGCCAGCAGTTTGATAGGTCAGTATAGCAATCAGCCCCAGCATTTT
TRBJ2-7 NA NA TRBV19 CASSAALWSSSYEQYF TGTGCCAGTAGTGCAGCCCTTTGGTCGAGCTCCTACGAGCAGTACTTC
TRBJ1-4 NA NA TRBV18 CASSRSGQGATNEKLFF TGTGCCAGCTCCCGGTCGGGTCAGGGTGCAACTAATGAAAAACTGTTTTTT
TRBJ2-1 NA many TRBV27 CASTQGGPSYNEQFF TGTGCCAGCACCCAGGGCGGGCCTTCCTACAATGAGCAGTTCTTC
TRBJ1-5 NA few TRBV6-1 CASSERGRGNQPQHF TGTGCCAGCAGTGAAAGGGGAAGAGGAAATCAGCCCCAGCATTTT
TRBJ1-4 TRBD1 NA TRBV5-1 CASSLAGTGNEKLFF TGCGCCAGCAGCTTAGCCGGGACAGGGAATGAAAAACTGTTTTTT
TRBJ1-5 TRBD1 once TRBV6-5 CASSPNPTGTGGHF TGTGCCAGCAGTCCAAATCCTACCGGGACAGGGGGACATTTT
TRBJ2-7 TRBD1 NA TRBV4-2 CASSPDGTGVFEQYF TGTGCCAGCAGCCCAGACGGGACAGGAGTCTTCGAGCAGTACTTC
TRBJ2-1 TRBD2 NA TRBV9 CASSPPWASGGSSYNEQFF TGTGCCAGCAGCCCCCCCTGGGCTAGCGGGGGGAGCTCCTACAATGAGCAGTTCTTC
TRBJ1-2 TRBD1 NA TRBV6-5 CASSQGQGHSYTF TGTGCCAGCAGTCAAGGACAGGGGCATAGCTACACCTTC
TRBJ1-4 NA few TRBV7-2 CASSLTGYGQLFF TGTGCCAGCAGCTTAACAGGGTATGGGCAACTGTTTTTT
TRBJ1-2 NA few TRBV7-2 CASSLDGGRTSGYTF TGTGCCAGCAGCTTAGATGGGGGGCGAACCTCCGGCTACACCTTC
TRBJ2-7 TRBD2 NA TRBV7-9 CASSLGGLAGEQYF TGTGCCAGCAGCTTAGGGGGACTAGCGGGCGAGCAGTACTTC
TRBJ2-1 NA NA TRBV11-2 CASLLATPHNEQFF TGTGCCAGCCTCCTAGCAACCCCCCACAATGAGCAGTTCTTC
TRBJ2-7 NA once TRBV7-3 CASSFSYWGYWYEQYF TGTGCCAGCAGCTTCTCTTACTGGGGGTATTGGTACGAGCAGTACTTC
TRBJ2-2 NA NA TRBV28 CASYGSTNTGELFF TGTGCCAGCTACGGCAGCACGAACACCGGGGAGCTGTTTTTT
TRBJ2-7 TRBD2 NA TRBV5-6 CASSLLAGAAAHEQYF TGTGCCAGCAGCCTCCTAGCGGGAGCGGCCGCCCACGAGCAGTACTTC
TRBJ1-2 TRBD1 NA TRBV27 CASSTSGTAVSGYTF TGTGCCAGCAGTACCTCCGGGACAGCAGTATCTGGCTACACCTTC
TRBJ2-7 TRBD1 NA TRBV6-1 CASRKGTDSYEQYF TGTGCCAGCAGAAAAGGGACAGATTCCTACGAGCAGTACTTC
TRBJ2-1 TRBD2 NA TRBV19 CASSIDRLAGASYNEQFF TGTGCCAGTAGTATAGATCGCCTAGCGGGAGCTTCATACAATGAGCAGTTCTTC
TRBJ2-1 TRBD2 NA TRBV19 CASSTGGEGQFF TGTGCCAGTAGTACTGGGGGGGAGGGGCAGTTCTTC
TRBJ2-1 NA few TRBV27 CASMGYNEQFF TGTGCCAGCATGGGCTACAATGAGCAGTTCTTC
TRBJ2-5 TRBD1 NA TRBV5-1 CASKRTGMNVETQYF TGCGCCAGCAAACGGACAGGGATGAACGTGGAGACCCAGTACTTC
TRBJ2-1 NA few TRBV6-5 CASTPGDLSYNEQFF TGTGCCAGTACTCCGGGAGACCTCTCCTACAATGAGCAGTTCTTC